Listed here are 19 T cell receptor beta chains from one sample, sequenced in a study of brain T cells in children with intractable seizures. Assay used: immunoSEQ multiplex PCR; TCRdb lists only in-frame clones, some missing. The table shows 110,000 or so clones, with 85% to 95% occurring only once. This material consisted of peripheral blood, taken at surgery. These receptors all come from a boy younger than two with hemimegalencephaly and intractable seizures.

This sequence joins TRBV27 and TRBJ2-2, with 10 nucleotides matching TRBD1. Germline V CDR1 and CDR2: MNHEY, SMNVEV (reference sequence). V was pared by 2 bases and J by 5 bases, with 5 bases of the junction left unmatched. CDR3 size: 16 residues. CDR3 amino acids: CASSLKGTGVTGELFF. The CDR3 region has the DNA TGTGCCAGCAGTTTAAAAGGGACAGGGGTGACCGGGGAGCTGTTTTTT.

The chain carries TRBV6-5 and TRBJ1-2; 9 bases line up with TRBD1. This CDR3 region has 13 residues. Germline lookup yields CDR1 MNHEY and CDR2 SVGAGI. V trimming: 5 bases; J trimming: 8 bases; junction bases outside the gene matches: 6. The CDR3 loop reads CASSLRTGVGYTF. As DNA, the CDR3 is TGTGCCAGCAGTCTTAGGACAGGGGTCGGCTACACCTTC.

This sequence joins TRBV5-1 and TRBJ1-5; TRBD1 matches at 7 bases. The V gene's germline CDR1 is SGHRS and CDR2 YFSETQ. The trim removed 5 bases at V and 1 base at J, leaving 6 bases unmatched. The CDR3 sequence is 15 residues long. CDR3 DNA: TGCGCCAGCAGACAAGGGACAGCCAGCAATCAGCCCCAGCATTTT. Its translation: CASRQGTASNQPQHF.

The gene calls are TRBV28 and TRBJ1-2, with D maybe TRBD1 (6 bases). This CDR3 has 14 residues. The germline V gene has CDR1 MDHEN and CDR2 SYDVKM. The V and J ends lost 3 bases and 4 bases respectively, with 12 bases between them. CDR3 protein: CASSFSGGGYGYTF. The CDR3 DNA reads TGTGCCAGCAGTTTTTCCGGGGGCGGCTATGGCTACACCTTC.

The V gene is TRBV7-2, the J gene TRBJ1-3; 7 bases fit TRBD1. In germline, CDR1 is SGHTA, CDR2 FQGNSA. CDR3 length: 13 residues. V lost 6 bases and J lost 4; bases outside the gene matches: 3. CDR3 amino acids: CASRQTGGNTIYF. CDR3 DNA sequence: TGTGCCAGCAGGCAGACAGGGGGAAACACCATATATTTT.

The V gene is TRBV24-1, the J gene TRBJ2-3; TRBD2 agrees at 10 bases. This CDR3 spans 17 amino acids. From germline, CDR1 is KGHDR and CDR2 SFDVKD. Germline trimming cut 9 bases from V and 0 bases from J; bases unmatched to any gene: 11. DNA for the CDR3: TGTGCCACCTCCTCGGGGACTAGCGCCTTTAGCACAGATACGCAGTATTTT. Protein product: CATSSGTSAFSTDTQYF.

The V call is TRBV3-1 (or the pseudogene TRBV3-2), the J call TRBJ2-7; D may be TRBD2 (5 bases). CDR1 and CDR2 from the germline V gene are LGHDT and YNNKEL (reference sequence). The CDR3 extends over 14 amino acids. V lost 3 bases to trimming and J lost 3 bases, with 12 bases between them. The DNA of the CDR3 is TGTGCCAGCAGCCACCCGGGAATGGACTACGAGCAGTACTTC. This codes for CASSHPGMDYEQYF.

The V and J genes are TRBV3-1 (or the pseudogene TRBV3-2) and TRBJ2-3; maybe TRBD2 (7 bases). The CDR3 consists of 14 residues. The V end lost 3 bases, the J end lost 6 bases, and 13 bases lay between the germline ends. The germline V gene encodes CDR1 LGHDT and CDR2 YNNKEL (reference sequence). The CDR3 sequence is CASSHSGGRDTQYF. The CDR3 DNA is TGTGCCAGCAGCCATTCGGGGGGCCGGGATACGCAGTATTTT.

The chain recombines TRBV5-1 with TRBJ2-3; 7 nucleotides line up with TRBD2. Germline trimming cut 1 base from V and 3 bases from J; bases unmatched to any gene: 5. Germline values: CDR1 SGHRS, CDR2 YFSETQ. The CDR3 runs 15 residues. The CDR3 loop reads CASSLSPSGTDTQYF. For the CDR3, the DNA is TGCGCCAGCAGCTTGTCGCCTAGCGGAACAGATACGCAGTATTTT.

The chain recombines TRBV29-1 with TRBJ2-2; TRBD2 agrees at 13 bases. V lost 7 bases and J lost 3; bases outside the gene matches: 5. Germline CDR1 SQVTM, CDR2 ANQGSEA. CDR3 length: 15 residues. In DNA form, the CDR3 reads TGCAGCGGGACACTAGCGGGAGGGCACACCGGGGAGCTGTTTTTT. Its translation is CSGTLAGGHTGELFF.

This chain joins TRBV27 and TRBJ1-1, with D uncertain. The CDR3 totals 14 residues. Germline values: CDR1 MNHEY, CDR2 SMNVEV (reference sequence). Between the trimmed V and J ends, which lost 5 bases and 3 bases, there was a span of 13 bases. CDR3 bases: TGTGCCAGCAGTCCCGCGATTAAGTACACTGAAGCTTTCTTT. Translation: CASSPAIKYTEAFF.

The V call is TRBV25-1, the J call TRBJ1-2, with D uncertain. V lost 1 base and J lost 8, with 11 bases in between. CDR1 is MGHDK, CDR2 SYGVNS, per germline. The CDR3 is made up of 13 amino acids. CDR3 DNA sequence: TGTGCCAGCAGTGAATTTAGGGATATGGGCTACACCTTC. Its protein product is CASSEFRDMGYTF.

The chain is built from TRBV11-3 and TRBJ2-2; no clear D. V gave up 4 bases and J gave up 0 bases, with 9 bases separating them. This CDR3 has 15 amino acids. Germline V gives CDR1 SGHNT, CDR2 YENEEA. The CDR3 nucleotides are TGTGCCAGCAGCTCGATTGGGCCGAACACCGGGGAGCTGTTTTTT. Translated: CASSSIGPNTGELFF.

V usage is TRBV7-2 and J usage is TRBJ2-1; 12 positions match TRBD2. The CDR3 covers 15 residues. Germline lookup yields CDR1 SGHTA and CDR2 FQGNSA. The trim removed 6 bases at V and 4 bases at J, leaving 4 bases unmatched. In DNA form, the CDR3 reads TGTGCCAGCAGGCCGACTAGCGGGAGTTACAATGAGCAGTTCTTC. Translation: CASRPTSGSYNEQFF.

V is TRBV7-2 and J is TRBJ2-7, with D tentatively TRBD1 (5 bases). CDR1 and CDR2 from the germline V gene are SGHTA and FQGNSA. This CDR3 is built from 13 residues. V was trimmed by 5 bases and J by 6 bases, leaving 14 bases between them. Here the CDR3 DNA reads TGTGCCAGCAGCAGTCAAACAGGAAGCGAGCAGTACTTC. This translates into CASSSQTGSEQYF.

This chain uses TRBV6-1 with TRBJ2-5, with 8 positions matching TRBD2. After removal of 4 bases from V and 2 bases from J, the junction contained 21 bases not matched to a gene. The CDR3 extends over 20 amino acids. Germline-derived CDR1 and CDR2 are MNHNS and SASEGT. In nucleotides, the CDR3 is TGTGCCAGCAGTGGTCCCTGGGCGGGAGGAACCTTGAGCCTTCAAGAGACCCAGTACTTC. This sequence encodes CASSGPWAGGTLSLQETQYF.

CDR3 bases: TGTGCCAGCAGTGAAGTCGTAAGAAACTATGGCTACACCTTC. Translation: CASSEVVRNYGYTF. The V and J genes are TRBV6-1 and TRBJ1-2; D gene ambiguous. The CDR3 extends over 14 amino acids. V was trimmed by 1 base and J by 2 bases, leaving 8 bases between them. Germline CDR1 and CDR2: MNHNS and SASEGT.

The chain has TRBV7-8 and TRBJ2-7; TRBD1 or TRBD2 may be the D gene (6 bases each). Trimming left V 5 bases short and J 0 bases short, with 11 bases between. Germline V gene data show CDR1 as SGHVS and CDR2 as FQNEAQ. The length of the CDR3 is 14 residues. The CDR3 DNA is TGTGCCAGCAGCCAGGGGCGGGACTCCTACGAGCAGTACTTC. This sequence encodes CASSQGRDSYEQYF.

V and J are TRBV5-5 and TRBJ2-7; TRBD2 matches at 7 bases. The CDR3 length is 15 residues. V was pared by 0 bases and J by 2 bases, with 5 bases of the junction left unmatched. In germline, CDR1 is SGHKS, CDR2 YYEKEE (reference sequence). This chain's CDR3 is CASSLAAGAPYEQYF. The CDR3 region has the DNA TGTGCCAGCAGCTTGGCTGCGGGAGCCCCCTACGAGCAGTACTTC.